These T cell receptor beta chains were read from a single sample in a study of patients and donors after allogeneic stem cell transplantation. TCRdb independently ran MiXCR on the RT-PCR reads; one entry per CDR3 protein. The table includes hundreds of thousands of distinct CDR3 sequences, roughly 14% detected once. Material: blood, either unsorted or a sorted T cell fraction (not recorded which). The receptors were sampled from a human donor who was either an allogeneic HSCT recipient or a stem cell or donor lymphocyte infusion donor (not recorded which). It is not recorded whose cells these are; they may come from a transplant donor. Each CDR3 is given without its conserved first and last residue. Clone size is not always given. Where it is, it says once, few, many or a class for expanded clones.

v_call,clone_size,cdr3_aa
TRBV5-1,.,ASSLTGAMETQY
TRBV6-1,few,ASTERDAKF
TRBV6-1,few,ASRSRDRAGNTIY
TRBV4-1,few,ASSPPWGAIDGYT
TRBV11-2,many,ASSPRTDYGYT
TRBV29-1,.,SVTLGGAGAGYT
TRBV19,.,ARTRDTTYEQY
TRBV6-1,.,ASRLAGVGETQY
TRBV20-1,few,SGMGSSYEQY
TRBV29-1,many,SVQGSYEQY
TRBV5-1,.,ASTDRVSGPSTDTQY
TRBV6-2/TRBV6-3,many,ASSYQGWAGYT
TRBV5-1,many,ASSLSGIRQETQY
TRBV29-1,.,SARRGGGNEKLF
TRBV12-3/TRBV12-4,many,ASGIRTGGYNEQF
TRBV4-3,.,ASSQETSGVGKETQY
TRBV20-1,.,SARDASGRTDTQY
TRBV7-9,.,ASSLVGSGTSNEQF
TRBV20-1,many,SAREVKGIRPQH
TRBV29-1,.,SVDLNYGYT
TRBV7-9,.,ASSLTWVGRGYNEQF
TRBV20-1,.,SARASGRARNEQF
TRBV12-3/TRBV12-4,.,ASSPRTGRSNQPQH
TRBV20-1,.,SAISRGHSPLH
TRBV19,.,ASSISAGGGQNTEAF
TRBV6-2/TRBV6-3,.,ASGTGTSGGAPETQY
TRBV4-1,.,ASSQDLVGQGPSGTQY
TRBV10-3,.,AISDRSEQPQH
TRBV12-3/TRBV12-4,many,ASHPGTGVHEQY
TRBV4-2,.,ASSQAVAGDGGELF
TRBV20-1,many,SALKTSGVTDTQY
TRBV7-2,many,ASSLGTGIVNEKLF
TRBV7-2,.,ASSSQQGVGELF
TRBV20-1,.,SATLDSATNEKLF
TRBV6-1,many,ASTLSGAVTDTQY
TRBV27,many,ASSLSGGALETQY
TRBV5-1,few,ASSKQGGGTEAF
TRBV6-2/TRBV6-3,.,ASTQGRGGYT
TRBV29-1,many,SVVYSYNEQF
TRBV10-3,few,AIRGSGGAYNEQF
TRBV20-1,few,SAFNDFSASTDTQY
TRBV12-3/TRBV12-4,few,ASSLGSDHNEKLF
TRBV12-3/TRBV12-4,many,ASSLSSNGYT
TRBV9,many,ASSPRQVATNEKLF